Listed below are T cell receptor beta chains from one sample, sequenced in a study of TIL therapy for anti-PD-1-resistant metastatic lung cancer. Generated by immunoSEQ multiplex PCR, the TCRdb table keeps only in-frame clones and is missing some. The sample has 9,500 to 15,000 clones; about 61% are singletons. The sample was tumor tissue, taken at baseline. The receptors were gathered from a person aged 25 to 85 with non-small cell lung cancer. Each CDR3 is given with its conserved first and last residue. Fields, in order: V gene, J gene, CDR3 protein.

v_call: TRBV12-5; j_call: TRBJ2-7; cdr3_aa: CASGPPGTGDYEQYF
v_call: TRBV19; j_call: TRBJ2-5; cdr3_aa: CASSMSGGSETQYF
v_call: TRBV7-2; j_call: TRBJ1-2; cdr3_aa: CASSLGAGASYGYTF
v_call: TRBV11-3; j_call: TRBJ2-2; cdr3_aa: CASSLGARGELFF
v_call: TRBV30; j_call: TRBJ2-3; cdr3_aa: CAWSVIGRTDTQYF
v_call: TRBV19; j_call: TRBJ2-7; cdr3_aa: CASSGGPGSYEQYF
v_call: TRBV9; j_call: TRBJ2-2; cdr3_aa: CASRRQGSNTGELFF
v_call: TRBV6-1; j_call: TRBJ2-3; cdr3_aa: CASSALQGEEGTDTQYF
v_call: TRBV11-2; j_call: TRBJ2-2; cdr3_aa: CASSSLAAGATGELFF
v_call: TRBV12-2; j_call: TRBJ2-1; cdr3_aa: CASRLDVREREQFF
v_call: TRBV4-1; j_call: TRBJ2-3; cdr3_aa: CASSQVGGGKADTQYF
v_call: TRBV2; j_call: TRBJ2-7; cdr3_aa: CASSGTGAYEQYF
v_call: TRBV15; j_call: TRBJ2-3; cdr3_aa: CATSRVTGGALHTQYF
v_call: TRBV19; j_call: TRBJ2-5; cdr3_aa: CASSSGLAVTETQYF
v_call: TRBV30; j_call: TRBJ2-7; cdr3_aa: CAWSATVTYEQYF